This is a list of T cell receptor beta chains from one sample in a study of blood T cell repertoires in COVID-19. Assay used: immunoSEQ multiplex PCR; TCRdb lists only in-frame clones, some missing. The data hold over 350,000 clones, with approximately 90% observed a single time. Specimen: PBMCs or T cells enriched from blood (not recorded which). The receptor set was obtained from a woman aged 18-30 years who had recovered from COVID-19. CDR3s include the opening cysteine and the closing phenylalanine or tryptophan. A D gene is named only where the DNA matches it firmly. Size is stated for part of the rows, as once, few or many counts, or as a class when the clone is expanded.

>TRBJ1-5|NA|TRBV30|13|TRBD1
TGTGCCTGGAGTACAGGGGGCGGGCAGCCCCAGCATTTT
CAWSTGGGQPQHF
>TRBJ1-2|NA|TRBV4-3|13|NA
TGCGCCAGCAGCCCACGGGACTATTATGGCTACACCTTC
CASSPRDYYGYTF
>TRBJ1-5|few|TRBV5-6|14|NA
TGTGCCAGCAGCTTTGGAGTGAGCAATCAGCCCCAGCATTTT
CASSFGVSNQPQHF
>TRBJ2-2|NA|TRBV19|15|NA
TGTGCCAGTAGTATCCAACAGGTTAACACCGGGGAGCTGTTTTTT
CASSIQQVNTGELFF
>TRBJ1-2|NA|TRBV14|15|NA
TGTGCCAGCAGCCAAATTTCGACCGAGGGCTATGGCTACACCTTC
CASSQISTEGYGYTF
>TRBJ2-5|NA|TRBV5-4|14|NA
TGTGCCAGCAGCTTGGGAAGCCTCGAAGAGACCCAGTACTTC
CASSLGSLEETQYF
>TRBJ2-2|NA|TRBV2|14|NA
TGTGCCAGCAACTCGGGACTCAGGACCGGGGAGCTGTTTTTT
CASNSGLRTGELFF
>TRBJ2-7|NA|TRBV5-1|15|TRBD1
TGCGCCAGCACCGTCGGACAGGGAATAGGCTACGAGCAGTACTTC
CASTVGQGIGYEQYF
>TRBJ1-1|NA|TRBV28|15|NA
TGTGCCAGCAGTTTCATTGGCAGGGGCTCTACTGAAGCTTTCTTT
CASSFIGRGSTEAFF
>TRBJ1-2|NA|TRBV5-1|14|NA
TGCGCCAGCAGCTTGGGGCAGGGGAACTATGGCTACACCTTC
CASSLGQGNYGYTF
>TRBJ2-3|NA|TRBV5-4|17|TRBD2
TGTGCCAGCAGCCCCCCGACTAGCGGGGTGAGCACAGATACGCAGTATTTT
CASSPPTSGVSTDTQYF
>TRBJ2-5|once|TRBV11-2|15|NA
TGTGCCAGCAGCGTGGGAGACTCCTCGGGGGAGACCCAGTACTTC
CASSVGDSSGETQYF
>TRBJ2-1|NA|TRBV5-1|16|NA
TGCGCCAGCAGCTTGGACGCCGGTGGGGGCCACAATGAGCAGTTCTTC
CASSLDAGGGHNEQFF
>TRBJ1-1|NA|TRBV2|15|TRBD1
TGTGCCAGCAGCGTCAAGACAGGGGCCCAGACTGAAGCTTTCTTT
CASSVKTGAQTEAFF
>TRBJ1-2|NA|TRBV19|16|NA
TGTGCCAGTAGTCCATACGCGGACAAGATTAACTATGGCTACACCTTC
CASSPYADKINYGYTF
>TRBJ2-4|NA|TRBV7-3|15|TRBD2
TGTGCCAGCAGCTTAGCGGGGGGACGTCAGAACATTCAGTACTTC
CASSLAGGRQNIQYF
>TRBJ2-7|NA|TRBV10-3|13|TRBD1
TGTGCCATCAGGGAGGACAGGGGCGGGGAGCAGTACTTC
CAIREDRGGEQYF
>TRBJ1-4|NA|TRBV6-5|15|TRBD1
TGTGCCAGCGGGGGCCAGACAGGGGGTGATGAAAAACTGTTTTTT
CASGGQTGGDEKLFF
>TRBJ2-7|NA|TRBV18|14|NA
TGTGCCAGCTCACCCTCAGTACAGTCCTACGAGCAGTACTTC
CASSPSVQSYEQYF
>TRBJ1-1|NA|TRBV28|15|NA
TGTGCCAGCAGTTTAGCGTCCGGGGGTGTCCGGAAAGCTTTCTTT
CASSLASGGVRKAFF
>TRBJ1-2|NA|TRBV9|13|NA
TGTGCCAGCAGCCCCGGGGGGAGCTATGGCTACACCTTC
CASSPGGSYGYTF
>TRBJ2-7|few|TRBV7-2|13|NA
TGTGCCAGCAGCCGAGGACAGCCCTACGAGCAGTACTTC
CASSRGQPYEQYF